This T cell receptor beta chain is drawn from a study of regulatory T cells in long-lasting Graves disease. This clonotype was counted once. Germline V gene sequence: CDR1 SGHRS, CDR2 YFSETQ. With 4 bases clipped from V and 3 bases from J, the junction kept 3 bases outside the gene matches. This CDR3 has 14 amino acids. CDR3 regions were amplified by Arm-PCR using iRepertoire HTBI primers to build TCR beta libraries. TCRdb passed the multiplex PCR reads through MiXCR, listing each CDR3 protein once. Of about 460,000 distinct CDR3 sequences in the sample, 14% are singletons; the top ten hold under 20%. Described time point: newly diagnosed GD, antithyroid drugs for less than 3 months. RNA isolated from PBMCs was used to make the TCR library. The sample was also reused in another study, on T cells in Graves' hyperthyroidism and ophthalmopathy.

The sequence came from a woman aged 50 to 60 with Graves disease. V and J are TRBV5-1 and TRBJ2-7, with TRBD1 identical over 11 bases. This specimen consisted of peripheral blood mononuclear cells (PBMCs), obtained at new diagnosis, from a patient treated with antithyroid drugs. The CDR3 nucleotides read TGCGCCAGCAGCCAGGGACAGGGGGTCTACGAGCAGTACTTC. It yields the protein CASSQGQGVYEQYF.